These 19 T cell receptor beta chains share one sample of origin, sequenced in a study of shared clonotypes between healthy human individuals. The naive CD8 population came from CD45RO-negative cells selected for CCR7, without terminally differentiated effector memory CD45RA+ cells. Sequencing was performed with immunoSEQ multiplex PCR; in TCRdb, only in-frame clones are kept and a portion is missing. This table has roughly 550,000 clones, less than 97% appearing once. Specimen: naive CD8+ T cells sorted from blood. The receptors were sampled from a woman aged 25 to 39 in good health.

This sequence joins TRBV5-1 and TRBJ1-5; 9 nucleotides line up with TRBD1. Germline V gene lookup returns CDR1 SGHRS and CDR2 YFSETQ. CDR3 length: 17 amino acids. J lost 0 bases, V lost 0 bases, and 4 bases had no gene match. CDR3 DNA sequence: TGCGCCAGCAGCTTGGCAAGGACAGGGGCTAGCAATCAGCCCCAGCATTTT. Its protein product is CASSLARTGASNQPQHF. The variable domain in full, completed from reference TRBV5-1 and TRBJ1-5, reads KAGVTQTPRYLIKTRGQQVTLSCSPISGHRSVSWYQQTPGQGLQFLFEYFSETQRNKGNFPGRFSGRQFSNSRSEMNVSTLELGDSALYLCASSLARTGASNQPQHFGDGTRLSIL.

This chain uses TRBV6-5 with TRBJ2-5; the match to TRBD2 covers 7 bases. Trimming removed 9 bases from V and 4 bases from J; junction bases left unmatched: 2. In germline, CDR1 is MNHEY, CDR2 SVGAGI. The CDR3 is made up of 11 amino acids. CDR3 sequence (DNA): TGTGCCAGTGGGGGGGGAGAGACCCAGTACTTC. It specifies CASGGGETQYF.

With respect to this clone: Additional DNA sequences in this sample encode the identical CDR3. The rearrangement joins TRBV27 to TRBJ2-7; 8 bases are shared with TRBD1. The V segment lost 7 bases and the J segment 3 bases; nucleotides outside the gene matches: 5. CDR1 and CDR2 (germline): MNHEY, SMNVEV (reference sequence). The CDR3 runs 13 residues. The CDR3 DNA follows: TGTGCCAGCAAAGGAGGGACAGGCTACGAGCAGTACTTC. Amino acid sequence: CASKGGTGYEQYF.

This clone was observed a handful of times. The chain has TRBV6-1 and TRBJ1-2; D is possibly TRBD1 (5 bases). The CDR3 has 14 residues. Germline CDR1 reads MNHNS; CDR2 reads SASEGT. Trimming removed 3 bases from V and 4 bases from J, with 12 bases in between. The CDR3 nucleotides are TGTGCCAGCAGTGATTATGACAGAATCTATGGCTACACCTTC. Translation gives CASSDYDRIYGYTF.

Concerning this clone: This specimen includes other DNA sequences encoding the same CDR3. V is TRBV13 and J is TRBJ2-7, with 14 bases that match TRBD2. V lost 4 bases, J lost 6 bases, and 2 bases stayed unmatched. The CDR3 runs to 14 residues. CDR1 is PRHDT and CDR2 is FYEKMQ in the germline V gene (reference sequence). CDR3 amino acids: CASSSGLAGVEQYF. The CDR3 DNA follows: TGTGCCAGCAGCTCGGGACTAGCGGGAGTCGAGCAGTACTTC.

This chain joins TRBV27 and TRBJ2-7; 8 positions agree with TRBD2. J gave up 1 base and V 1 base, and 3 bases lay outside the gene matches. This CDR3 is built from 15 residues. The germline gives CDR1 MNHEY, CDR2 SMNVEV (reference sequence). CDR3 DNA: TGTGCCAGCAGTTTATACGGGAGGGCTTCCTACGAGCAGTACTTC. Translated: CASSLYGRASYEQYF.

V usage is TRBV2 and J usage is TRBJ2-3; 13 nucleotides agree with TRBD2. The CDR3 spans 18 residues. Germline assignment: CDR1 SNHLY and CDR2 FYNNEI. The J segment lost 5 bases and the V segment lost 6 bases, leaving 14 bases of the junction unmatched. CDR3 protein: CASRQGTSGITRIDTQYF. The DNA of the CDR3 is TGTGCCAGCAGACAAGGGACTAGCGGGATTACGAGGATAGATACGCAGTATTTT.

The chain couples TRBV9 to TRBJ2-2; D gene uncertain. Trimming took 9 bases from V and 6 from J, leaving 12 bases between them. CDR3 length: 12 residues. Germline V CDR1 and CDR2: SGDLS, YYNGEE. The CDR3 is CAKPSEPGELFF. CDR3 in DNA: TGTGCCAAACCTTCAGAACCCGGGGAGCTGTTTTTT.

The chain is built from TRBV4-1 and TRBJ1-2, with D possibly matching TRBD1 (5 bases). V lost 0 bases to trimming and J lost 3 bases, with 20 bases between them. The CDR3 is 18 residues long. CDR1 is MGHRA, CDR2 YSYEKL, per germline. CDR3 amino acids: CASSQDLGTEEGYYGYTF. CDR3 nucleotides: TGCGCCAGCAGCCAAGATTTGGGGACGGAGGAGGGGTACTATGGCTACACCTTC.

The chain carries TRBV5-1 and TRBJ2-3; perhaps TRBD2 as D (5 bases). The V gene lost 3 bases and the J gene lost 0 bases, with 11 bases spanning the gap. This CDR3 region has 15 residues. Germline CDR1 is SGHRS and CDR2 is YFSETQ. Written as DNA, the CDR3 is TGCGCCAGCAGCTCCAGCGGCGCTAGCACAGATACGCAGTATTTT. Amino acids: CASSSSGASTDTQYF.

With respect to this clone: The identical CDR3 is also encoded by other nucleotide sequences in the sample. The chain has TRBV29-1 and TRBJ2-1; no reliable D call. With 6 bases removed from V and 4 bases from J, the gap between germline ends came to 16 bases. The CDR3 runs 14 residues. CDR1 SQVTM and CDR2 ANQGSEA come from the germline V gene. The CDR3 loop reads CSVLGFSSYNEQFF. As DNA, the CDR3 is TGCAGCGTCCTCGGTTTTAGCTCTTACAATGAGCAGTTCTTC.

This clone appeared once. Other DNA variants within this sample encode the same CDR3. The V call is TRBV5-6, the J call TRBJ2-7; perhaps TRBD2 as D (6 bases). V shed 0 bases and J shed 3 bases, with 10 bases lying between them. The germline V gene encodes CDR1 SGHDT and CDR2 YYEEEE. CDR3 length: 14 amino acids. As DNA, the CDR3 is TGTGCCAGCAGCTTGGGGCAGGGACTCTACGAGCAGTACTTC. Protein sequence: CASSLGQGLYEQYF.

The DNA for the CDR3 is TGTGCCAGCGCGTTTGGGCCCCAAGCTTTCTTT. This codes for CASAFGPQAFF. The rearrangement uses TRBV5-8 and TRBJ1-1; D uncertain. Germline V gives CDR1 SGHTS, CDR2 YDEGEE. This CDR3 has 11 residues. The ends were cut back, 7 bases at V and 9 bases at J, with 13 bases in the middle.

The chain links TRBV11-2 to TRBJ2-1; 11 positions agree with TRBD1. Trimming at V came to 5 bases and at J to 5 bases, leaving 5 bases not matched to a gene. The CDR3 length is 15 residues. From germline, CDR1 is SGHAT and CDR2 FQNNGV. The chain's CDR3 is CASSPGQGADNEQFF. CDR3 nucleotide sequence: TGTGCCAGCAGCCCTGGACAGGGGGCGGACAATGAGCAGTTCTTC.

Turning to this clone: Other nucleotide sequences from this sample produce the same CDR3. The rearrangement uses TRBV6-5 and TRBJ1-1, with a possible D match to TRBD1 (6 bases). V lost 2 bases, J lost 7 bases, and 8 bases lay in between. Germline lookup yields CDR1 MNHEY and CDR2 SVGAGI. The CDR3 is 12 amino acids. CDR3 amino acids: CASSYGGGEAFF. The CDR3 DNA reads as TGTGCCAGCAGTTACGGAGGGGGTGAAGCTTTCTTT.

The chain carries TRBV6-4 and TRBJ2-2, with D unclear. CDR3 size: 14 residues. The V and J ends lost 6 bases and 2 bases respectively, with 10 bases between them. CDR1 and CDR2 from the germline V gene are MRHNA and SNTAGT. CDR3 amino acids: CASSQSHNTGELFF. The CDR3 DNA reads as TGTGCCAGCAGCCAATCCCATAACACCGGGGAGCTGTTTTTT.

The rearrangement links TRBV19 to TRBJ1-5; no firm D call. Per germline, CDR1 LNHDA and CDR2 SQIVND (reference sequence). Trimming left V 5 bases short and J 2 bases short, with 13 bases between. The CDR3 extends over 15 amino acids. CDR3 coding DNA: TGTGCCAGTAGTCCGGCCGACTGGGGCAATCAGCCCCAGCATTTT. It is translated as CASSPADWGNQPQHF.

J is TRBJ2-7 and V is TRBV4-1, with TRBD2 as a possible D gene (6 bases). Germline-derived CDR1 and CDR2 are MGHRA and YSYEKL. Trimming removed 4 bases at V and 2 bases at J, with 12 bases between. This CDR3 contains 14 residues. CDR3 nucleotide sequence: TGCGCCAGCAGCCCTATTAGCGGAGCCTACGAGCAGTACTTC. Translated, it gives CASSPISGAYEQYF.

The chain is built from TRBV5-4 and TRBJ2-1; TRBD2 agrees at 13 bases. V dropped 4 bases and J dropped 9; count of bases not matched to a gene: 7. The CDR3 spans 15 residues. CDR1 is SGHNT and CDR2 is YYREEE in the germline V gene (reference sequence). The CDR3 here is CASSLLAGGYVEQFF. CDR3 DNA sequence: TGTGCCAGCAGCCTACTAGCGGGAGGGTACGTTGAGCAGTTCTTC.